A selection of T cell receptor beta chains follows, all from one sample in a study of T cell repertoires in cytomegalovirus infection. TCRdb re-analysed the reads in MiXCR, keeping a single row per CDR3 protein. There are approximately 120,000 distinct CDR3 sequences in the sample; about 30% occur only once, and 81% lies in the top ten. Their specific antigens are unknown. This sample comprised CD8+ T cells from cultured PBMCs, obtained from culture after CMV antigen stimulation. Receptor source: a human donor in good health (CMV status not recorded). Some clones in this sample may be carry-over from other donors' samples. Both conserved end residues are part of each CDR3. The D gene is left open where the match is weak. Clone size is shown for a subset of rows, as once, few, many or a class of expanded clone.

d_gene	v_gene	abundance	j_gene	CDR3aa	CDR3nt
-	TRBV2	-	TRBJ2-1	CASSYQKNEQFF	TGTGCCAGCAGTTACCAGAAAAATGAGCAGTTCTTC
-	TRBV12-3/TRBV12-4	-	TRBJ2-7	CASSFGRDYEQYF	TGTGCCAGCAGTTTCGGCAGGGACTACGAGCAGTACTTC
TRBD2	TRBV5-6	-	TRBJ2-5	CASSLGLAGAQETQYF	TGTGCCAGCAGCTTGGGTCTAGCGGGGGCACAAGAGACCCAGTACTTC
-	TRBV12-3/TRBV12-4	-	TRBJ2-1	CASSPSTPLVKQFF	TGTGCCAGCAGTCCCTCCACCCCACTTGTTAAGCAGTTCTTC
TRBD1	TRBV19	-	TRBJ2-1	CASSSDRGPYNEQFF	TGTGCCAGTAGTTCGGACAGGGGCCCCTACAATGAGCAGTTCTTC
-	TRBV27	few	TRBJ1-1	CASRLEQTEAFF	TGTGCCAGCAGGTTAGAACAAACTGAAGCTTTCTTT
-	TRBV6-2/TRBV6-3	-	TRBJ2-7	CASSLTAYEQYF	TGTGCCAGCAGTCTGACAGCCTACGAGCAGTACTTC
-	TRBV6-5	few	TRBJ2-1	CASSYAGQYNEQFF	TGTGCCAGCAGTTACGCGGGACAGTACAATGAGCAGTTCTTC
TRBD2	TRBV4-3	-	TRBJ2-3	CATLGRGLAGDDTDTQYF	TGCGCCACCCTGGGGCGGGGACTAGCGGGGGACGACACAGATACGCAGTATTTT
-	TRBV28	-	TRBJ2-7	CASSFAGTSYEQYF	TGTGCCAGCAGTTTTGCCGGGACGTCCTACGAGCAGTACTTC
TRBD2	TRBV7-9	-	TRBJ2-7	CASSPGGAGAPYEQYF	TGTGCCAGCAGCCCGGGTGGAGCGGGGGCACCCTACGAGCAGTACTTC
-	TRBV28	many	TRBJ2-5	CASSLLGLQETQYF	TGTGCCAGCAGTCTACTAGGCTTGCAAGAGACCCAGTACTTC
-	TRBV20-1	few	TRBJ1-4	CSATNRPTNEKLFF	TGCAGTGCAACAAACAGGCCAACTAATGAAAAACTGTTTTTT
TRBD2	TRBV4-2	-	TRBJ2-5	CASSQDPSGGQQETQYF	TGTGCCAGCAGCCAAGATCCTAGCGGGGGGCAACAAGAGACCCAGTACTTC
-	TRBV7-9	few	TRBJ2-7	CASGVGLNEQYF	TGTGCCAGCGGGGTAGGGTTGAACGAGCAGTACTTC
-	TRBV19	few	TRBJ1-2	CASSIQGTHGYTF	TGTGCCAGTAGTATTCAGGGGACCCATGGCTACACCTTC
-	TRBV27	-	TRBJ2-3	CASNPWTRTDTQYF	TGTGCCAGCAACCCGTGGACACGCACAGATACGCAGTATTTT
-	TRBV19	-	TRBJ2-7	CASSMLRTSTYYEQYF	TGTGCCAGTAGTATGCTACGAACTAGTACTTACTACGAGCAGTACTTC
-	TRBV20-1	-	TRBJ2-5	CSAGPPRMETQYF	TGCAGTGCTGGGCCCCCTCGTATGGAGACCCAGTACTTC
TRBD2	TRBV7-8	-	TRBJ2-1	CASSLGGGAGRSYNEQFF	TGTGCCAGCAGCTTAGGCGGGGGGGCCGGGAGATCCTACAATGAGCAGTTCTTC
-	TRBV6-5	-	TRBJ2-2	CAVWGPGELFF	TGTGCCGTTTGGGGCCCCGGGGAGCTGTTTTTT
-	TRBV27	-	TRBJ2-7	CASSSGPRSYEQYF	TGTGCCAGCAGTTCGGGACCGAGGTCCTACGAGCAGTACTTC
-	TRBV27	few	TRBJ2-5	CASSSSSAETQYF	TGTGCCAGCAGTTCCTCTAGTGCAGAGACCCAGTACTTC
TRBD2	TRBV20-1	-	TRBJ2-5	CSARERGASGTRETQYF	TGCAGTGCTAGAGAGAGGGGGGCGAGTGGGACTAGAGAGACCCAGTACTTC
-	TRBV6-5	many	TRBJ1-1	CASSYFGDTEAFF	TGTGCCAGCAGTTACTTTGGAGACACTGAAGCTTTCTTT
-	TRBV4-1	-	TRBJ2-5	CASSQVEGPEETQYF	TGCGCCAGCAGCCAAGTGGAGGGGCCCGAAGAGACCCAGTACTTC